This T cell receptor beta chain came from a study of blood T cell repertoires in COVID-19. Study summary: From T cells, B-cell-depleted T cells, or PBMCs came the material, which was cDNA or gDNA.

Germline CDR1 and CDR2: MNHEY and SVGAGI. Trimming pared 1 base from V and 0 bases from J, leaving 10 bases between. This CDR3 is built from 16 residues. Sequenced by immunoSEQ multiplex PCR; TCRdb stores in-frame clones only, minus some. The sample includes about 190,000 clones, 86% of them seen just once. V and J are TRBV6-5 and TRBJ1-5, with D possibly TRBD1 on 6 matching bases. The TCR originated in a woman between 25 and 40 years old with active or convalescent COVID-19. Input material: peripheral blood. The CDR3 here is CASSYWTRGSNQPQHF. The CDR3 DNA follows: TGTGCCAGCAGTTACTGGACCAGGGGTAGCAATCAGCCCCAGCATTTT.